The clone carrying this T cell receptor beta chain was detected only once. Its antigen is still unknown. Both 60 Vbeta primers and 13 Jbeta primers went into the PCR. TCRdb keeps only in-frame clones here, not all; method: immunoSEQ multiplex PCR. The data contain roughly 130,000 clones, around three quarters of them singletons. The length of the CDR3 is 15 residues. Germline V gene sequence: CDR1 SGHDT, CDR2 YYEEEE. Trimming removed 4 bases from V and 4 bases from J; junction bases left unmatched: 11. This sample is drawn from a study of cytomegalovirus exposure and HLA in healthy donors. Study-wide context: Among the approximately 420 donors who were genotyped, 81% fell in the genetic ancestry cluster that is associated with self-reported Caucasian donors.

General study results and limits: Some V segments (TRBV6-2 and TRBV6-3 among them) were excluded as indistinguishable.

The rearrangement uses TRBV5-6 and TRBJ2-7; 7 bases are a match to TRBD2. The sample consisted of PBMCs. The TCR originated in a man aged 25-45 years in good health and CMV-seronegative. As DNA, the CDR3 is TGTGCCAGCAGCCGGGGGGTCGGGGTGGGGTACGAGCAGTACTTC. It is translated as CASSRGVGVGYEQYF.